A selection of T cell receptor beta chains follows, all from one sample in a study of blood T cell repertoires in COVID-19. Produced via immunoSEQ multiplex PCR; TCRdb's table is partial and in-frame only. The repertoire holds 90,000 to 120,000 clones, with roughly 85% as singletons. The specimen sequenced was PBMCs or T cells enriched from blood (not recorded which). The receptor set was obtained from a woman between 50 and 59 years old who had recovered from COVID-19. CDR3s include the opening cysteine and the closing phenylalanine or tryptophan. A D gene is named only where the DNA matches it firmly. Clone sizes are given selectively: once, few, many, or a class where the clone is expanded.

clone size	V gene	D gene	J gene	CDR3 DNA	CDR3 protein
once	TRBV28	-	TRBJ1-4	TGTGCCAGCAGTTTGCTTAGAAAGCGGGACGGCAAAAATGAAAAACTGTTTTTT	CASSLLRKRDGKNEKLFF
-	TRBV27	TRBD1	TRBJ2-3	TGTGCCAGCAGTCGGACAGGGGGCTTCACAGATACGCAGTATTTT	CASSRTGGFTDTQYF
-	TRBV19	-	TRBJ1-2	TGTGCCAGTAGTATAGCGGAGTATGGCTACACCTTC	CASSIAEYGYTF
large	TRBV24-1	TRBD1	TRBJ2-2	TGTGCCACCAGTGATTTGCGACAGGGGGACGCCGGGGAGCTGTTTTTT	CATSDLRQGDAGELFF
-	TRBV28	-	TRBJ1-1	TGTGCCATCCACATGGGGCAGGGGCTTAACACTGAAGCTTTCTTT	CAIHMGQGLNTEAFF
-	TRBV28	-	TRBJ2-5	TGTGCCAGCAGTTTGGGCCAGGCTCCTAGCGAAGAGACCCAGTACTTC	CASSLGQAPSEETQYF
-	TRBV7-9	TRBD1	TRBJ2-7	TGTGCCAGTCTCGGGACAGGTTCGTACGAGCAGTACTTC	CASLGTGSYEQYF
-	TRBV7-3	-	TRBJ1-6	TGTGCCAGCAGCCTAGGCCGGGGGAATTCACCCCTCCACTTT	CASSLGRGNSPLHF
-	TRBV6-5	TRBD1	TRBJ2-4	TGTGCCAGCACTGGTTCCCCCGGGACAGGGAACATTCAGTACTTC	CASTGSPGTGNIQYF
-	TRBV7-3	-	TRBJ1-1	TGTGCCAGCAGCGTTCAGGGTAGGGACACTGAAGCTTTCTTT	CASSVQGRDTEAFF
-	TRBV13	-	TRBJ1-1	TGTGCCAGCAGCTTACTGGAGTCTGAAGCTTTCTTT	CASSLLESEAFF
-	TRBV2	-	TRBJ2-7	TGTGCCAGCGCCGGACTTTCCGGGTTGGTTGGCGAGCAGTACTTC	CASAGLSGLVGEQYF
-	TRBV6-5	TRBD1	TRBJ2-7	TGTGCCAGCAGTAAGGGGACAGGGGACTACGAGCAGTACTTC	CASSKGTGDYEQYF
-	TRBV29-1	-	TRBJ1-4	TGCAGCGTTGGGCAGGGGCCCCGAATCGAGGAAAAACTGTTTTTT	CSVGQGPRIEEKLFF
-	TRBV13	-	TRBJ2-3	TGTGCCAGCAGCTCTAGCGCAGACACAGATACGCAGTATTTT	CASSSSADTDTQYF
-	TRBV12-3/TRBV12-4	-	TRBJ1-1	TGTGCCAGCGGAACCACAGTGAACACTGAAGCTTTCTTT	CASGTTVNTEAFF
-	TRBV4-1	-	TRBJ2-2	TGCGCCAGCAGCCAAACTCGTAGCCCCGGGGAGCTGTTTTTT	CASSQTRSPGELFF
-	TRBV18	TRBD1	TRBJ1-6	TGTGCCAGCTCACCAGGGGGACAGGGAGGTTCACCCCTCCACTTT	CASSPGGQGGSPLHF
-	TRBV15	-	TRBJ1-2	TGTGCCACCAGCAGAGGGGCCCCTGGGCATGGCTACACCTTC	CATSRGAPGHGYTF
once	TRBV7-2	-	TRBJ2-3	TGTGCCAGCAGCGTGACTAGAGGTGGTGCAGATACGCAGTATTTT	CASSVTRGGADTQYF
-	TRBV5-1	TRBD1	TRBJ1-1	TGCGCCAGCAGCAGGGACAGGGGCCATCTGAACACTGAAGCTTTCTTT	CASSRDRGHLNTEAFF
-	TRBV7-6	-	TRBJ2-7	TGTGCCAGCAGCCCCCAGGGGACCGAGCAGTACTTC	CASSPQGTEQYF
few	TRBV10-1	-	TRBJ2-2	TGCGCCAGCAGTGAGTCGAACAGGAGGGACACCGGGGAGCTGTTTTTT	CASSESNRRDTGELFF
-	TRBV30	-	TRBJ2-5	TGTGCCTGGAGTGTATTAAGTAGGCGAGGTAAAGAGACCCAGTACTTC	CAWSVLSRRGKETQYF
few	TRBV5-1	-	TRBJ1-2	TGCGCCAGCAGCTCGCGTCCGAACCCCGGGACACGTCTCGGCTACACCTTC	CASSSRPNPGTRLGYTF
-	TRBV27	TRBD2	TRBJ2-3	TGTGCCAGCAGTTTATATCGGGGGGAGGGGCCTGACACAGATACGCAGTATTTT	CASSLYRGEGPDTDTQYF
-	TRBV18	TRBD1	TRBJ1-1	TGTGCCAGCTCAGGACAGGGGACAAACACTGAAGCTTTCTTT	CASSGQGTNTEAFF
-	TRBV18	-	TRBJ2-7	TGTGCCAGCTCACCACCGACAGGAACTTACGAGCAGTACTTC	CASSPPTGTYEQYF
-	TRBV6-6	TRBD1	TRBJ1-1	TGTGCCAGCAGCGGACAGGGGGCTGTGGACACTGAAGCTTTCTTT	CASSGQGAVDTEAFF
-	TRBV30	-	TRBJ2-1	TGTGCCTGGTCTCCCGGCGGTGAGCAGTTCTTC	CAWSPGGEQFF
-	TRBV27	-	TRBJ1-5	TGTGCCAGCAGTCGGATAGACAGGACCAATCAGCCCCAGCATTTT	CASSRIDRTNQPQHF
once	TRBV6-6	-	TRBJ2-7	TGTGCCAGCAGTTATCCCCCCCCAGGCGAGCAGTACTTC	CASSYPPPGEQYF
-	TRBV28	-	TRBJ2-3	TGTGCCAGCAGTTTAGGAGGGTTAGATACGCAGTATTTT	CASSLGGLDTQYF
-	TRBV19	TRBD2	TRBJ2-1	TGTGCCAGTAGAAAACTAGCGGGAGGGACGAGCTCCTACAATGAGCAGTTCTTC	CASRKLAGGTSSYNEQFF
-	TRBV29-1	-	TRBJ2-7	TGCAGCGTTTGGGTGGCGGGTGAGCAGTACTTC	CSVWVAGEQYF
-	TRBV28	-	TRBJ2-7	TGTGCCAGCAGTTTGGGCACGGGGGAGCAGTACTTC	CASSLGTGEQYF
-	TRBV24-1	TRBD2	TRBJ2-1	TGTGCCACCAGTGATCAGACTAGCGGGATCCTCCAGTTCTTC	CATSDQTSGILQFF
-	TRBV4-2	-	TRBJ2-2	TGTGCCAGCAGCCAAGATAACTCCGGGGAGCTGTTTTTT	CASSQDNSGELFF
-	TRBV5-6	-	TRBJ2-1	TGTGCCAGTACAATAAACAATGAGCAGTTCTTC	CASTINNEQFF
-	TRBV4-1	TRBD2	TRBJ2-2	TGCGCCAGCAGCCGACGACTAGCGGGGGACACCGGGGAGCTGTTTTTT	CASSRRLAGDTGELFF
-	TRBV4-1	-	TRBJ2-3	TGCGCCAGCAGCCAAGACACGTTGAGGGTGGTATCACAGTATTTT	CASSQDTLRVVSQYF
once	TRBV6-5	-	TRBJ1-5	TGTGCCAGCCGCGAGGGGGGGACATCAAATCAGCCCCAGCATTTT	CASREGGTSNQPQHF
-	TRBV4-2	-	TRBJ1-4	TGTGCCAGCAGCCAAGCCCTTAATGAAAAACTGTTTTTT	CASSQALNEKLFF
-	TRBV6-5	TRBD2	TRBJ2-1	TGTGCCAGCAGTCCCGGGGGGGGCGGCAATGAGCAGTTCTTC	CASSPGGGGNEQFF
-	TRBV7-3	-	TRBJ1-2	TGTGCCAGCAGCTTAGTTTCCTGGGGCAACCCTGGCTACACCTTC	CASSLVSWGNPGYTF
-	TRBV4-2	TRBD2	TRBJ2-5	TGTGCCAGCAGCCGGGGGGGAGAGACCCAGTACTTC	CASSRGGETQYF
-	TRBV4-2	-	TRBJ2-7	TGTGCCAGCAGCCAAGATCGGTTAGTTGGTGAGCAGTACTTC	CASSQDRLVGEQYF
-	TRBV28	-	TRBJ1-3	TGTGCCAGCAGTTTAGGGGGGGGTCCTGGAAACACCATATATTTT	CASSLGGGPGNTIYF
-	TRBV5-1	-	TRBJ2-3	TGCGCCAGCAGACCTGGGAGTTCGGTGGCAGATACGCAGTATTTT	CASRPGSSVADTQYF
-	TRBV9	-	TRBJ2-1	TGTGCCAGCAGCGTAGGAAGAGGGAATGAGCAGTTCTTC	CASSVGRGNEQFF
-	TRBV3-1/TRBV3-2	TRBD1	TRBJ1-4	TGTGCCAGCAGCCAAGGACAGGGCCAGGAAAAACTGTTTTTT	CASSQGQGQEKLFF
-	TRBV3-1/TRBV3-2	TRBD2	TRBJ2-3	TGTGCCAGCAACGGACTAGCGGGTTCCACAGATACGCAGTATTTT	CASNGLAGSTDTQYF
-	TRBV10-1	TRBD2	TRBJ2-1	TGCGCCAGCAGTGAGTCAGGGCGGGGGGAGACCAATGAGCAGTTCTTC	CASSESGRGETNEQFF